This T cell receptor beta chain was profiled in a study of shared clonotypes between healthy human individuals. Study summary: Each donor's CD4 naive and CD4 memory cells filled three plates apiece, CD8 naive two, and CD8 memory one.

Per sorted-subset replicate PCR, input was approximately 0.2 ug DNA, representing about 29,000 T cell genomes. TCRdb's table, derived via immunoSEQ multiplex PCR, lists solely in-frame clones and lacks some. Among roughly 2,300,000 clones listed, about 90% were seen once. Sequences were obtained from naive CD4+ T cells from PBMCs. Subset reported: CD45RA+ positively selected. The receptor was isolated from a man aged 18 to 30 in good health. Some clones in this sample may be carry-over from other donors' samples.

CDR3 protein: CATSRGLAPLMNNEQFF. In DNA form, the CDR3 reads TGTGCCACCAGCAGAGGACTAGCGCCCTTAATGAACAATGAGCAGTTCTTC. The gene calls are TRBV15 and TRBJ2-1; 8 nucleotides line up with TRBD2. V was clipped by 1 base and J by 5 bases; unmatched bases: 10. CDR1 and CDR2 from the germline V gene are LNHNV and YYDKDF (reference sequence). This CDR3 spans 17 amino acids.